This T cell receptor beta chain derives from a study of control samples from healthy donors and cancer patients. Assay used: immunoSEQ multiplex PCR; TCRdb lists only in-frame clones, some missing. The table shows 150,000 or so clones, with about 94% occurring only once. The germline V gene has CDR1 SGHRS and CDR2 YFSETQ. Trimming took off 3 bases at V and 6 bases at J, with 12 bases between the two ends. This CDR3 is built from 14 residues. Sequenced: PBMCs. This TCR was sampled from a man in his 60s with colorectal cancer. V is TRBV5-1 and J is TRBJ2-2; D may be TRBD1 or TRBD2 (5 bases each). CDR3 protein: CASSSGLGAGELFF. The DNA of the CDR3 is TGCGCCAGCAGCTCGGGGCTCGGGGCCGGGGAGCTGTTTTTT.